This TCR beta chain appears in the sequencing data of a study of blood T cell repertoires in COVID-19. In the authors' methods: It was from reference gene primer amplification that nucleated cell counts were estimated. The assay was immunoSEQ multiplex PCR, and TCRdb's table has in-frame clones only and misses some. That table supplies the V and J calls and clone size; D and trimming were determined from the DNA. The repertoire holds 120,000 to 150,000 clones, about 76% seen once, with approximately 14% in the top ten. V gave up 3 bases and J gave up 0 bases, with 5 bases separating them. CDR3 length: 14 residues. Looked up from germline, CDR1 is MNHEY and CDR2 is SMNVEV (reference sequence).

The sequence was collected from a man aged 80 or over with acute or convalescent COVID-19. V and J are TRBV27 and TRBJ2-2, with unresolved D. The sequenced sample was peripheral blood. Here the CDR3 reads CASSFSTNTGELFF. The CDR3, as DNA: TGTGCCAGCAGTTTTTCCACGAACACCGGGGAGCTGTTTTTT.